This T cell receptor (beta chain) was documented in a study of cytomegalovirus exposure and HLA in healthy donors. Study-level background: T cells numbering about 200 million yielded more than 95 million unique TCR beta sequences in an earlier analysis. Around 87 million unique TCRs, all from HLA-typed donors, were included in an early release of the data.

Unrecorded immune exposures were likely, despite nominal health at sampling. About this clone: Its specificity is unknown.

Study-level results: Researchers counted 164 TCR beta chains as cytomegalovirus-associated.

With 4 bases removed from V and 0 bases from J, the gap between germline ends came to 10 bases. There are 16 residues in the CDR3. Germline-derived CDR1 and CDR2 are MNHEY and SVGAGI. PCR amplification relied on 60 Vbeta primers (plus 13 Jbeta primers). Here immunoSEQ multiplex PCR was the method, and the copy in TCRdb shows in-frame clones only, minus some. The data hold roughly 180,000 clones, with about 9% observed a single time. The source material was PBMCs. The receptor's source is a woman between 25 and 40 years old in good health and CMV-seropositive. The chain combines TRBV6-5 with TRBJ2-6; TRBD1 might be the D (5 bases). The CDR3 region is CASSFSRVSGANVLTF. CDR3 DNA sequence: TGTGCCAGCAGTTTCTCCAGGGTCTCTGGGGCCAACGTCCTGACTTTC.